These 14 T cell receptor beta chains were sequenced from one sample in a study of early T cells in non-severe SARS-CoV-2 infection. TCRdb called the 5' RACE reads again in MiXCR, with one record for every CDR3 protein. The sample holds about 67,000 distinct CDR3 sequences, 11% seen once. The source material was whole blood. The receptors stem from an adult who was a healthcare worker with PCR-confirmed SARS-CoV-2 infection or an uninfected control (not recorded which).

This clonotype has at least ten counts. The chain carries TRBV5-6 and TRBJ1-1, with D perhaps TRBD1 (5 bases). The germline V gene has CDR1 SGHDT and CDR2 YYEEEE. This CDR3 is 15 amino acids long. The V end lost 4 bases, the J end lost 2 bases, and 15 bases lay between the germline ends. The CDR3 DNA reads TGTGCCAGCAGCCCGCTTTCGGGGGTTAACACTGAAGCTTTCTTT. It translates to CASSPLSGVNTEAFF.

This clonotype came up many times. This chain connects TRBV7-9 to TRBJ2-5; TRBD2 agrees at 9 bases. Per the germline V gene, CDR1 is SEHNR and CDR2 is FQNEAQ (reference sequence). J gave up 1 base and V 5 bases, and 2 bases lay outside the gene matches. This CDR3 has 14 amino acids. The CDR3 sequence: CASSPGLAQETQYF. Here the CDR3 DNA reads TGTGCCAGCAGCCCGGGACTAGCCCAAGAGACCCAGTACTTC.

The table lists this clonotype with a few counts. V and J are TRBV3-1 and TRBJ1-2; D perhaps matches TRBD1 (6 bases). V shed 7 bases and J shed 5 bases, with 20 bases lying between them. The CDR3 has 15 residues. Looked up from germline, CDR1 is LGHDT and CDR2 is YNNKEL (reference sequence). The CDR3 bases are TGTGCCAGCACTTGGGGGCAGGGAGTAAGGTATGGCTACACCTTC. Its translation: CASTWGQGVRYGYTF.

This clonotype was observed a handful of times. The V gene is TRBV29-1, the J gene TRBJ2-1, with 9 bases aligning to TRBD1. V shed 4 bases and J 0 bases; nucleotides not matched to a gene: 1. CDR1 and CDR2 (germline): SQVTM, ANQGSEA. This CDR3 region has 14 residues. Written as DNA, the CDR3 is TGCAGCGTTGGGGACAGGGCCTCCTACAATGAGCAGTTCTTC. Translation gives CSVGDRASYNEQFF.

This clonotype has more than one count but fewer than ten. The chain carries TRBV28 and TRBJ1-1; D is ambiguous. The CDR3 is 14 residues long. V was pared by 8 bases and J by 0 bases, with 13 bases between. Germline CDR1 reads MDHEN; CDR2 reads SYDVKM. Here the CDR3 reads CASGYSGMNTEAFF. The CDR3 DNA follows: TGTGCCAGCGGATACTCCGGCATGAACACTGAAGCTTTCTTT.

This chain links TRBV7-2 with TRBJ2-1, with TRBD2 matching 14 bases. The CDR3 loop spans 20 amino acids. Germline CDR1 is SGHTA and CDR2 is FQGNSA. Germline trimming cut 5 bases from V and 1 base from J; bases unmatched to any gene: 13. Here the CDR3 DNA reads TGTGCCAGCAGCATTACCGGGACTAGCGGGAGTATCAAGTCCTACAATGAGCAGTTCTTC. This codes for CASSITGTSGSIKSYNEQFF.

This clonotype was counted at least ten times. The V call is TRBV13, the J call TRBJ1-2, with TRBD1 as a possible D gene (6 bases). The germline V and J ends were trimmed by 5 bases and 3 bases, with 7 bases remaining between them. Germline-derived CDR1 and CDR2 are PRHDT and FYEKMQ (reference sequence). The CDR3 has 12 amino acids. CDR3 loop: CASSRQDYGYTF. DNA of the CDR3: TGTGCCAGCAGCCGACAGGACTATGGCTACACCTTC.

In this sample, this clonotype turned up many times. V is TRBV6-6 and J is TRBJ2-7, with TRBD2 as a possible D gene (5 bases). V was pared by 2 bases and J by 0 bases, with 11 bases between. The CDR3 runs 15 residues. Germline CDR1 MNHNY, CDR2 SVGAGI (reference sequence). The CDR3 is CASSYPQRVSYEQYF. For the CDR3, the DNA is TGTGCCAGCAGTTACCCTCAGAGGGTCTCCTACGAGCAGTACTTC.

This clonotype was observed a handful of times. The chain links TRBV7-2 to TRBJ1-1; the match to TRBD1 covers 7 bases. This CDR3 is built from 14 residues. J lost 6 bases, V lost 3 bases, and 7 bases had no gene match. CDR1 is SGHTA, CDR2 FQGNSA, per germline. DNA of the CDR3: TGTGCCAGCAGCTTCCCGTACCAGGGGGCTGAAGCTTTCTTT. Protein sequence: CASSFPYQGAEAFF.

This rearrangement joins TRBV6-5 to TRBJ2-7, with D unresolved. The CDR3 contains 15 residues. V lost 0 bases and J 0 bases, leaving 9 bases between the germline ends. The germline V gene encodes CDR1 MNHEY and CDR2 SVGAGI. The CDR3 coding sequence is TGTGCCAGCAGTTACTCGGGGTTAAGCTCCTACGAGCAGTACTTC. Translation: CASSYSGLSSYEQYF.

In this sample, this clonotype turned up many times. The chain combines TRBV7-8 with TRBJ2-2; D is unclear. The length of the CDR3 is 13 residues. Trimming stripped 5 bases from V and 2 bases from J, with 6 bases between. In germline, CDR1 is SGHVS, CDR2 FQNEAQ. CDR3 region: CASSLDNTGELFF. The CDR3 DNA reads as TGTGCCAGCAGCCTGGACAACACCGGGGAGCTGTTTTTT.

This clonotype was observed at least ten times. This rearrangement joins TRBV29-1 to TRBJ1-1, with D maybe TRBD1 (5 bases). Between the trimmed V and J ends, which lost 4 bases and 0 bases, there was a span of 6 bases. CDR1 and CDR2 from the germline V gene are SQVTM and ANQGSEA. The CDR3 totals 12 residues. The CDR3 region is CSVGQMNTEAFF. CDR3 DNA: TGCAGCGTTGGACAGATGAACACTGAAGCTTTCTTT. The variable domain in full, completed from reference TRBV29-1 and TRBJ1-1, reads SAVISQKPSRDICQRGTSLTIQCQVDSQVTMMFWYRQQPGQSLTLIATANQGSEATYESGFVIDKFPISRPNLTFSTLTVSNMSPEDSSIYLCSVGQMNTEAFFGQGTRLTVV.

V is TRBV6-5 and J is TRBJ2-7, with 9 bases that match TRBD1. The germline V gene encodes CDR1 MNHEY and CDR2 SVGAGI. The J segment lost 2 bases and the V segment lost 3 bases, leaving 5 bases of the junction unmatched. This CDR3 has 15 amino acids. CDR3 coding DNA: TGTGCCAGCAGTTATTCGGGACAGGGAGCCTACGAGCAGTACTTC. It codes for CASSYSGQGAYEQYF.

With regard to this clonotype: A much larger clone differs by one base, so this may be a read error. The chain joins TRBV5-1 to TRBJ2-2, with a possible D match to TRBD1 (7 bases). In germline, CDR1 is SGHRS, CDR2 YFSETQ. The CDR3 has 15 residues. The CDR3 is CASSLIQGGTGVLFF. The CDR3 DNA sequence: TGCGCCAGCAGCTTGATTCAGGGGGGCACCGGGGTGCTGTTTTTT.